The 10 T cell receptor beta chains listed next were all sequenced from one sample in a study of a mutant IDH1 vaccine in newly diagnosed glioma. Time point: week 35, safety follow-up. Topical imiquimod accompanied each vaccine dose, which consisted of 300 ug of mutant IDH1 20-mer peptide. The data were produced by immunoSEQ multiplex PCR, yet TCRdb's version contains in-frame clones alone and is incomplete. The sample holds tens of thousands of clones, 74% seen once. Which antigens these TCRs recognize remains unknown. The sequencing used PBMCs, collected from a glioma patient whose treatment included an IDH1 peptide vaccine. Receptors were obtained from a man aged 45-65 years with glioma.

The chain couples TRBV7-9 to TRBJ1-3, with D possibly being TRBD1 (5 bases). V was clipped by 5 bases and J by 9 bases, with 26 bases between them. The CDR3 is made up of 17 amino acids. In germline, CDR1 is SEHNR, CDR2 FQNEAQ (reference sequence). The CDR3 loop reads CASSIFLSGTGGATIYF. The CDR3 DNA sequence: TGTGCCAGCAGCATCTTCCTTTCCGGGACCGGAGGAGCCACCATATATTTT.

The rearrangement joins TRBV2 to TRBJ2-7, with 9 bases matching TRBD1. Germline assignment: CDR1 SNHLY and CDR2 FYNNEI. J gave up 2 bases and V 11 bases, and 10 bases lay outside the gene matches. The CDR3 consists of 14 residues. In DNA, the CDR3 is TGTGCCCATGAGGCAGGGACAGGGACCTACGAGCAGTACTTC. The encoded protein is CAHEAGTGTYEQYF.

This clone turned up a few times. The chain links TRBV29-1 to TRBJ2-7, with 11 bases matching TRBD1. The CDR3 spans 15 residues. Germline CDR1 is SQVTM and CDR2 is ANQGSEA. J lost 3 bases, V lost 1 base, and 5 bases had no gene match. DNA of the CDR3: TGCAGCGTTGAAGGGGCCGGGACAGGGGGCTACGAGCAGTACTTC. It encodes CSVEGAGTGGYEQYF.

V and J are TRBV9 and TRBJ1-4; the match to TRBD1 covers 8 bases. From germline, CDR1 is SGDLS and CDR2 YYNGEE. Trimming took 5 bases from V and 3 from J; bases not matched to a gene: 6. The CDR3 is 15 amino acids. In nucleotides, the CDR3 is TGTGCCAGCAGTCAGGGGGGACAGGCTAATGAAAAACTGTTTTTT. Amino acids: CASSQGGQANEKLFF.

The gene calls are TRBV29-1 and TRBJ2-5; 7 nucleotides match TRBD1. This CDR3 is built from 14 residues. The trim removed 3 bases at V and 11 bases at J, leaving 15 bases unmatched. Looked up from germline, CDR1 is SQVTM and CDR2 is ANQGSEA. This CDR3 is CSVDERGRTQEQYF. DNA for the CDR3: TGCAGCGTTGACGAGAGGGGGCGTACCCAGGAGCAGTACTTC.

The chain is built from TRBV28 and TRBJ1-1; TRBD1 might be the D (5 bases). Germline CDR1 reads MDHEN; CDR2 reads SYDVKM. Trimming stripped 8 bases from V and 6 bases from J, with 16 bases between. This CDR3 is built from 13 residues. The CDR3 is CASLQRGPPEAFF. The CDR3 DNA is TGTGCCAGCCTGCAAAGGGGTCCCCCTGAAGCTTTCTTT.

CDR3 bases: TGTGCCTGGAGTATCTCGACGGTGAACACTGAAGCTTTCTTT. Translating it yields CAWSISTVNTEAFF. The chain carries TRBV30 and TRBJ1-1; D call uncertain. With 2 bases removed from V and 0 bases from J, the gap between germline ends came to 10 bases. Germline CDR1 reads GTSNPN; CDR2 reads SVGIG (reference sequence). The CDR3 has 14 amino acids.

CDR3: CASTVQGRANQPQHF. DNA of the CDR3: TGTGCCAGCACTGTTCAGGGAAGGGCCAATCAGCCCCAGCATTTT. The chain has TRBV6-1 and TRBJ1-5, with D possibly matching TRBD1 (5 bases). Between the trimmed V and J ends, which lost 7 bases and 3 bases, there was a span of 16 bases. Germline V gene data show CDR1 as MNHNS and CDR2 as SASEGT. There are 15 residues in the CDR3.

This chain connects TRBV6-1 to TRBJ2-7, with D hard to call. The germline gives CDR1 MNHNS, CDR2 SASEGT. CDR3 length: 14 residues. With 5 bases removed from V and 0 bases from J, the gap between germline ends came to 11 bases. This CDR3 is CASSPSVSSYEQYF. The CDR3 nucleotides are TGTGCCAGCAGTCCCTCGGTGAGCTCCTACGAGCAGTACTTC.

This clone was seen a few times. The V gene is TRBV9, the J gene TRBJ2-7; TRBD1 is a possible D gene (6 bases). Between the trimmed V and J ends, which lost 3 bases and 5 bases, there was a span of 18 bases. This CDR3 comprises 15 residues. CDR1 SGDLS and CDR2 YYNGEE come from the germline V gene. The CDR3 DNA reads TGTGCCAGCAGCGAGTCAGCGGCAGGGGACCACGAGCAGTACTTC. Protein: CASSESAAGDHEQYF.